One and the same sample provided the 9 T cell receptor beta chains below, sequenced in a study of response to subunit inactivated influenza vaccine. TCRdb reprocessed the RT-PCR reads with MiXCR, giving one entry per CDR3 protein. The sample shows about 570,000 distinct CDR3 sequences, approximately 10% of them seen only once. This specimen was PBMCs from blood, taken on the day of vaccination. These receptors came from a man in his fifties or sixties who received an inactivated influenza vaccine.

The rearrangement links TRBV7-2 to TRBJ2-1; TRBD2 aligns across 10 bases. The trim removed 1 base at V and 10 bases at J, leaving 10 bases unmatched. The CDR3 totals 16 residues. CDR1 is SGHTA and CDR2 is FQGNSA in the germline V gene. The CDR3 DNA is TGTGCCAGCAGCTTAGGCGGTCTAGCGGGGGCTAGAGAGCAGTTCTTC. As protein: CASSLGGLAGAREQFF.

The chain couples TRBV28 to TRBJ2-7; possibly TRBD1 or TRBD2 for D (5 bases each). The CDR3 is 16 amino acids. The V gene lost 5 bases and the J gene lost 0 bases, with 17 bases spanning the gap. Germline V gene sequence: CDR1 MDHEN, CDR2 SYDVKM. The CDR3 protein is CASSLPGTLSSYEQYF. For the CDR3, the DNA is TGTGCCAGCAGTCTCCCCGGGACCTTAAGCTCCTACGAGCAGTACTTC.

The chain recombines TRBV3-1 with TRBJ1-1; D call uncertain. The CDR3 covers 14 residues. CDR1 is LGHDT, CDR2 YNNKEL, per germline (reference sequence). V shed 7 bases and J shed 0 bases, with 12 bases lying between them. In DNA form, the CDR3 reads TGTGCCAGCACTAGGGATTCCATGAACACTGAAGCTTTCTTT. This sequence encodes CASTRDSMNTEAFF.

The sample holds a few counts of this clonotype. J is TRBJ2-1 and V is TRBV18; 10 nucleotides agree with TRBD2. The CDR3 runs 14 residues. Per germline, CDR1 KGHSH and CDR2 LQKENI. J lost 7 bases, V lost 6 bases, and 6 bases had no gene match. In DNA form, the CDR3 reads TGTGCCAGCTCCGAGCGGGGGGGCAGAAATGAGCAGTTCTTC. It is translated as CASSERGGRNEQFF.

The chain combines TRBV4-2 with TRBJ1-5; a possible D gene is TRBD1 (6 bases). The germline gives CDR1 LGHNA, CDR2 YNFKEQ. The germline V and J ends were trimmed by 0 bases and 4 bases, with 10 bases remaining between them. CDR3 length: 15 residues. The CDR3 DNA reads as TGTGCCAGCAGCCAAGAAAAGGGGGGGAATCAGCCCCAGCATTTT. It yields the protein CASSQEKGGNQPQHF.

This clonotype was observed at least ten times. The V gene is TRBV20-1, the J gene TRBJ2-4; D unclear. Germline CDR1 reads DFQATT; CDR2 reads SNEGSKA (reference sequence). The CDR3 extends over 11 amino acids. The V end lost 2 bases, the J end lost 8 bases, and 7 bases lay between the germline ends. The CDR3 region has the DNA TGCAGTGCTAGACTTTTAGACATTCAGTACTTC. Translating it yields CSARLLDIQYF.

This clonotype has just a few counts. The rearrangement links TRBV12-3 or TRBV12-4 to TRBJ2-1; no clear D. This CDR3 comprises 13 residues. Trimming stripped 3 bases from V and 6 bases from J, with 9 bases between. Written as DNA, the CDR3 is TGTGCCAGCAGTTTGGGTAGGATCAATGAGCAGTTCTTC. It specifies CASSLGRINEQFF.

This clonotype was detected ten times or more. The chain couples TRBV4-2 to TRBJ2-2; no reliable D call. The CDR3 extends over 15 amino acids. V was shortened by 0 bases and J by 5 bases, with 10 bases between the two germline ends. The germline gives CDR1 LGHNA, CDR2 YNFKEQ. The DNA of the CDR3 is TGTGCCAGCAGCCAAGATTTTGAAGCTACCGGGGAGCTGTTTTTT. Translated: CASSQDFEATGELFF.

V usage is TRBV5-6 and J usage is TRBJ2-5; tentative D call: TRBD1 (5 bases). Trimming cost V 6 bases and J 5 bases, with 20 bases left between them. The CDR3 is 15 residues long. From germline, CDR1 is SGHDT and CDR2 YYEEEE. Written as DNA, the CDR3 is TGTGCCAGCACCTCTCACAAGGGGTTCTTGGAGACCCAGTACTTC. This gives the protein CASTSHKGFLETQYF.